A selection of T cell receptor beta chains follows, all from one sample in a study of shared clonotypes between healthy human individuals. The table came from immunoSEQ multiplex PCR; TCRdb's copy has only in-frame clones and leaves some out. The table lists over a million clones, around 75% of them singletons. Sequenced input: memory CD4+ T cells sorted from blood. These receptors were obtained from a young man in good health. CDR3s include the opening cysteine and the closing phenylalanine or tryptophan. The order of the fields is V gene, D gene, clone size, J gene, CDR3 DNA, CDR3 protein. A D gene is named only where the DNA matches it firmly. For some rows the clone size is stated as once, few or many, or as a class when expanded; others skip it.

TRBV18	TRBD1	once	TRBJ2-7	TGTGCCAGCTCACCGGGTACAGGGGTTGGGACCTACGAGCAGTACTTC	CASSPGTGVGTYEQYF
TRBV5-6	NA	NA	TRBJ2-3	TGTGCCAGCAGCTGGACGTCTCCCACAGATACGCAGTATTTT	CASSWTSPTDTQYF
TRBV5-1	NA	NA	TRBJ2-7	TGCGCCAGCCGTGAAACGGGGTCCTACGAGCAGTACTTC	CASRETGSYEQYF
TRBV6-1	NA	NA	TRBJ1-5	TGTGCCAGCAGTGAGCGGCGCAATCAGCCCCAGCATTTT	CASSERRNQPQHF
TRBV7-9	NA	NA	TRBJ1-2	TGTGCCAGCAGCTTCTTATCGGGGGCGCTATATGGCTACACCTTC	CASSFLSGALYGYTF
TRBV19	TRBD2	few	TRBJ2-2	TGTGCCAGTAGGGGGACTAGCGGAAACACCGGGGAGCTGTTTTTT	CASRGTSGNTGELFF
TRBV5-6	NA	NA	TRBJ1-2	TGTGCCAGCAGCTTAAGGACAGAGAACTATGGCTACACCTTC	CASSLRTENYGYTF
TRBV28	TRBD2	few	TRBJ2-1	TGTGCCAGCAGTTTATGGAAAGGGACTAGAGACAATGAGCAGTTCTTC	CASSLWKGTRDNEQFF
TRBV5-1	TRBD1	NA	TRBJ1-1	TGCGCCAGCAGCTTGGCGACAGGGGCGAACACTGAAGCTTTCTTT	CASSLATGANTEAFF
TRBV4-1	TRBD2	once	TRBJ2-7	TGCGCCAGCAGCCAAGCACTAGCGGGAGCCTACGAGCAGTACTTC	CASSQALAGAYEQYF
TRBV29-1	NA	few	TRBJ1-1	TGCAGCGTATTGGGCGCGGGGGAAGCTGAAGCTTTCTTT	CSVLGAGEAEAFF
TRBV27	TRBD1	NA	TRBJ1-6	TGTGCCAGCAGGTCGGGACAGGGGGCTAATTCACCCCTCCACTTT	CASRSGQGANSPLHF
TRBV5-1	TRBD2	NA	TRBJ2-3	TGCGCCAGCAGCTTGGTTGCGGGAGTTCCAGGAGATACGCAGTATTTT	CASSLVAGVPGDTQYF
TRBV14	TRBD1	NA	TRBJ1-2	TGTGCCAGCAGCGATCGAGGGGGCAATGGCTACACCTTC	CASSDRGGNGYTF
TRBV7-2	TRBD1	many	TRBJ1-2	TGTGCCAGCAGAGACCTGGAGGGGGCTGGAGGCTACACCTTC	CASRDLEGAGGYTF
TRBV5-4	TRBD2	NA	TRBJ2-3	TGTGCCAGCAGCACCGGGACTAGATATGATACGCAGTATTTT	CASSTGTRYDTQYF
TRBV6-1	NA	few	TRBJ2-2	TGTGCCAGCAGTGAAGTTAGGCCGCGGAACACCGGGGAGCTGTTTTTT	CASSEVRPRNTGELFF
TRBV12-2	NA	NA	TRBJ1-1	TGTGCAAGTCGCCCCGACGGTTTCACTGAAGCTTTCTTT	CASRPDGFTEAFF
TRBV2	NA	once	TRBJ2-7	TGTGCCAGCAGTGAAAGCCCAGGTTATCAGTACTTC	CASSESPGYQYF
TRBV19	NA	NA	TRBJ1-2	TGTGCCAGTAGTATACAGGGTGATGGCTACACCTTC	CASSIQGDGYTF
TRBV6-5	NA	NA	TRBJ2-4	TGTGCCAGCAGTTACTCGGTAAAACAAAACATTCAGTACTTC	CASSYSVKQNIQYF
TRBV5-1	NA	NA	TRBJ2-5	TGCGCCAGCAGCTTGAGAGTTTCCCGGTCCGAGACCCAGTACTTC	CASSLRVSRSETQYF
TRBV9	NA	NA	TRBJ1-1	TGTGCCAGCAGCCCGAGGGGAGGTATACAGGGAGGAGACACTGAAGCTTTCTTT	CASSPRGGIQGGDTEAFF
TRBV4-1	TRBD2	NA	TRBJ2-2	TGCGCCAGCAGCCAAGTACCCACGGGAGGGAACACCGGGGAGCTGTTTTTT	CASSQVPTGGNTGELFF
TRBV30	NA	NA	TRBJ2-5	TGTGCCTGCACAAGCGTTTTTTCGTCGGGGACCCAGTACTTC	CACTSVFSSGTQYF
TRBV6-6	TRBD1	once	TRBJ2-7	TGTGCCGGCCAGAGGGGACAGGGATACGAGCAGTACTTC	CAGQRGQGYEQYF
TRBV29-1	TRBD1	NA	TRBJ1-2	TGCAGCGTCGGACAGGGAAAGGATGGCTACACCTTC	CSVGQGKDGYTF
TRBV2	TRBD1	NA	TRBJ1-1	TGTGCCAGCAGGCAGGGGGTTTCGAACACTGAAGCTTTCTTT	CASRQGVSNTEAFF
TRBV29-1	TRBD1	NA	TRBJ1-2	TGCAGCGTTGAAAGGGACAGGGAGGGCTACACCTTC	CSVERDREGYTF
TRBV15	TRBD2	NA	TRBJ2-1	TGTGCCACCAGCAGGACCGGATCCGGGACTAGCAGTTACAATGAGCAGTTCTTC	CATSRTGSGTSSYNEQFF
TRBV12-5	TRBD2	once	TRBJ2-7	TGTGCTAGTGCCCCACGTGGTGGCGCGGGAGAAAGGTCCTACGAGCAGTACTTC	CASAPRGGAGERSYEQYF
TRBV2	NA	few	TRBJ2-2	TGTGCCAGCAGAACCCCGTTCGGGGAGCTGTTTTTT	CASRTPFGELFF
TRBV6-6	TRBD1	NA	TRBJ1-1	TGTGCCAGCAGAGGGGGACAGGGGAACACTGAAGCTTTCTTT	CASRGGQGNTEAFF
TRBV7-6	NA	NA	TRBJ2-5	TGTGCCAGCAGCCCTGGGGCCAAACCTGGAGGAGAGACCCAGTACTTC	CASSPGAKPGGETQYF
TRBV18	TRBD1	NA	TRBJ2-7	TGTGCCAGCTCACCACCGTGGGGACAGGGGGCTGGCGAGCAGTACTTC	CASSPPWGQGAGEQYF
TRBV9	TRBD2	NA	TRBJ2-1	TGTGCCAGCAGCAAAGCGGGGTCCTACAATGAGCAGTTCTTC	CASSKAGSYNEQFF
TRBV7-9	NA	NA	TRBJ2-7	TGTGCCAGCAGCTTAAGGGAGTCCGAGCAGTACTTC	CASSLRESEQYF
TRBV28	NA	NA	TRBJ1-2	TGTGCCAGCAGCTGGGGAGGCTATGGCTACACCTTC	CASSWGGYGYTF
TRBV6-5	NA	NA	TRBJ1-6	TGTGCCAGCAGCTCCCCGGGTTCACCCCTCCACTTT	CASSSPGSPLHF
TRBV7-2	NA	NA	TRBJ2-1	TGTGCCAGCAGGCCTTCGGTTAATGAGCAGTTCTTC	CASRPSVNEQFF
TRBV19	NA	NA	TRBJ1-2	TGTGCCGCCTCGGGGGTCTCTTATGGCTACACCTTC	CAASGVSYGYTF
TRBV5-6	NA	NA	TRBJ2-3	TGTGCCAGCAGCTTCCCTGTCTCGGCGGGCACAGATACGCAGTATTTT	CASSFPVSAGTDTQYF
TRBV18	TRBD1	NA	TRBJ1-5	TGTGCCAGCTCTCCCGGACAGGGTAGCAATCAGCCCCAGCATTTT	CASSPGQGSNQPQHF
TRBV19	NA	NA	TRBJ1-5	TGTGCCAGTACCTCAACCGGGCCGAATCAGCCCCAGCATTTT	CASTSTGPNQPQHF
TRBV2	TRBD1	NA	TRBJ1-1	TGTGCCAGCAGTCCGGGACAGTATGGGACTGAAGCTTTCTTT	CASSPGQYGTEAFF
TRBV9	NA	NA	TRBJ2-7	TGTGCCAGCAGCGTGGTATGGGGAGGCGAGCAGTACTTC	CASSVVWGGEQYF
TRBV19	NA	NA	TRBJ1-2	TGTGCCAGTAGTATTCGAGGGCTTGAGGGCTACACCTTC	CASSIRGLEGYTF
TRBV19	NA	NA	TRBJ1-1	TGTGCCAGTAGTGCCCAGGTCGGTAACACTGAAGCTTTCTTT	CASSAQVGNTEAFF
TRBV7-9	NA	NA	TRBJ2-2	TGTGCCAGCAGCCCAACTGGGGGCACCGGGGAGCTGTTTTTT	CASSPTGGTGELFF
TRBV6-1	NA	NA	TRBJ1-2	TGTGCCAGCAGTGAAATAGCGACGGCCGGAGGCTACACCTTC	CASSEIATAGGYTF
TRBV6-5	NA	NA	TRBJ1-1	TGTGCCAGCAGTTACATGGGGGACACTGAAGCTTTCTTT	CASSYMGDTEAFF
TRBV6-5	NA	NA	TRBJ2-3	TGTGCCAGCAGTTACGGGACTGATACGCAGTATTTT	CASSYGTDTQYF
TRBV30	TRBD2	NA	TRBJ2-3	TGTGCCTGGAGTGTGGGCCTCGCGGGAGTTTCCGTAGGTACAGATACGCAGTATTTT	CAWSVGLAGVSVGTDTQYF
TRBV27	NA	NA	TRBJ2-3	TGTGCCAGCAGTTTTCCGCCAGATACGCAGTATTTT	CASSFPPDTQYF
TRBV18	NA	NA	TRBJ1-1	TGTGCCAGCTCACCAACGGGGAACACTGAAGCTTTCTTT	CASSPTGNTEAFF
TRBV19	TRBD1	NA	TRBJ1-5	TGTGCCAGTAGCCAGGGGGGGGCCAGCAATCAGCCCCAGCATTTT	CASSQGGASNQPQHF
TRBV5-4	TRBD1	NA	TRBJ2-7	TGTGCCAGCAGCTTCGGTCAGGGGGTTCCCTACGAGCAGTACTTC	CASSFGQGVPYEQYF
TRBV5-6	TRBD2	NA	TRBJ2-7	TGTGCCAGCAGCTTCGGCGGGAGAGAATACGAGCAGTACTTC	CASSFGGREYEQYF
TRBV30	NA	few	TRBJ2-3	TGTGCCTGGAGTGTACCTGGGGGGACAGATACGCAGTATTTT	CAWSVPGGTDTQYF
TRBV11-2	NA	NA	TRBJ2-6	TGTGCCAGCAGCCGCGAGGTGACCTCTGGGGCCAACGTCCTGACTTTC	CASSREVTSGANVLTF